This T cell receptor (beta chain) appears in the sequencing data of a study of OX40 agonist ivuxolimab in advanced cancers. Background on the whole study: The costimulatory receptor OX40 (CD134) was targeted by ivuxolimab, a fully human IgG2 agonistic monoclonal antibody. Intravenous ivuxolimab was administered to patients every 2 weeks at six dose levels: 0.01, 0.1, 0.3, 1.5, 3 and 10 mg/kg. Of the roughly 52 dose-escalation patients, hepatocellular carcinoma was present in around 19, melanoma in approximately 15, renal cell carcinoma in 9 and head and neck cancer in 9. A male proportion of approximately 83% and a mean age of approximately 55 years, ranging from roughly 20 to 80, were recorded for the dose-escalation cohort. Prior anti-PD-1, anti-PD-L1 or anti-CTLA-4 therapy was permitted, and checkpoint inhibitors had been received by around 40% of dose-escalation patients. Partial responses occurred in three dose-escalation patients, of whom one had hepatocellular carcinoma and two had cutaneous melanoma. The purpose of peripheral TCRbeta sequencing was to test whether ivuxolimab changed TCR sequence diversity and led to clonal T-cell expansion. The paper reports the monotherapy dose-escalation portion (N of about 52 patients) of the phase I ivuxolimab trial. Study-wide conclusions, independent of this receptor: In the 0.1-3.0 mg/kg groups, partial responders had among the lowest normalized peripheral clonal expansion, particularly in CD8+ T cells. At doses of 0.1 to 3.0 mg/kg, clonal expansion of both CD4+ and CD8+ T cells in blood was seen between baseline and week 6. Which antigens the clonally expanded peripheral T cells were specific for was not determined. Low levels of normalized T-cell clonal expansion were also seen in some patients who did not respond. After ivuxolimab, more expanded clones were found on average in CD8+ T cells than in CD4+ T cells.

Only one count was recorded for this clone. What antigen it recognizes has not been identified. No base-level quality is on record; no much larger clone is a single base apart. The trial excluded patients who had a history of autoimmune disease or were on systemic immunosuppression. Peripheral blood for TCR sequencing was collected from all dose cohorts at baseline, on cycle 4 day 1, and on cycle 7 day 1. Samples came from an open-label, multicenter, first-in-human phase I dose-escalation trial of ivuxolimab. Adults with locally advanced or metastatic melanoma, renal cell carcinoma, hepatocellular carcinoma or head and neck squamous cell carcinoma were enrolled in the trial. Before TCR sequencing, CD4+ T cells and CD8+ T cells from peripheral blood were sorted into separate populations. V loses 1 base of germline sequence and J loses 8 bases, and the interval between the two ends is 19 bases. According to the germline V gene, CDR1 reads SGDLS and CDR2 reads YYNGEE. There are 16 amino acids in the CDR3, from cysteine to phenylalanine inclusive. Of the read, only the CDR3 DNA is kept; its 48 bases are in frame from base 1.

Genomic DNA was isolated from the sorted cells so that the TCRbeta CDR3 region could be sequenced. The immunoSEQ Assay was used for sequencing of TCRbeta CDR3 regions. This immuneACCESS table, as held by TCRdb, lists in-frame sequences with V and J called but not all clones. Of the missing ones, under half trace to an unresolved V gene in checked studies; the others have no known cause. The sample profile shows 50,000 to 65,000 clones; about 93% of them were found once. Roughly 25% of the sample rests with the top ten. The V and J segments used are TRBV9 and TRBJ2-1, with the D segment identity uncertain. The receptor's source is an adult with an advanced solid tumor such as melanoma, head and neck, liver or kidney cancer. The sequenced sample was CD4+ or CD8+ T cells sorted from blood, obtained in a trial of the OX40 agonist ivuxolimab. The DNA sequence follows: TGTGCCAGCAGCGTAAGGCAGGACGACCCGACGCATGAGCAGTTCTTC. It translates to CASSVRQDDPTHEQFF. With the rest looked up from the reference TRBV9 and TRBJ2-1 genes rather than sequenced, the full variable domain is DSGVTQTPKHLITATGQRVTLRCSPRSGDLSVYWYQQSLDQGLQFLIQYYNGEERAKGNILERFSAQQFPDLHSELNLSSLELGDSALYFCASSVRQDDPTHEQFFGPGTRLTVL.